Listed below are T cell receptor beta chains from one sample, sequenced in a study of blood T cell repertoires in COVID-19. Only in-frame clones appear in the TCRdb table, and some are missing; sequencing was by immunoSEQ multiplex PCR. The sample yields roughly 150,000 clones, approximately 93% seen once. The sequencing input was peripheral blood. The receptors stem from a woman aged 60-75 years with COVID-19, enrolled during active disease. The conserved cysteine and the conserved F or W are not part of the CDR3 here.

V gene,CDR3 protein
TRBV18,ASSPKQGRGYSYNEQF
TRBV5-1,ASSLAGTGFGSEAF
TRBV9,ASCRTANSPLH
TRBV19,ASRGGFSNQPQH
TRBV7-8,ASSPRRRAHTEAF
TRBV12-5,ASGPDIGGYT
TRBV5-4,ASSLSGTSSYNEQF
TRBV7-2,ASSPGVTQF
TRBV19,ASSLSGTGAYEQY
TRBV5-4,ASSLTSGEQETQY
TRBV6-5,ASSRDRGLNQPQH
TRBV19,ASSRQGRNQPQH
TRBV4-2,ASSQDGAGAPTDTQY
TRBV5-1,ASSVTGVTEAF
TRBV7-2,ASSLSENTEAF
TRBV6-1,ASRAGTDYSPLH
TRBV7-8,ASSLYGVVTQY
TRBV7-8,ASSLWETTGPYEQY
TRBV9,ASSVTDNSPLH
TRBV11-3,ASSLTSMTGELF
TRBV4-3,ASSQDGTSGREF
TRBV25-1,ASSERTGSNSPLH
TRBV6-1,ASSEYGTSGQETQY
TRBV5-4,ASSSSGGSYEQY
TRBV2,ASTRDSNSYEQY
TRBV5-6,ASSFGGAEKLF
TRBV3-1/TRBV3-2,ASSQTPEAGKF
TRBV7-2,ASSRSTRVLLANSPLH
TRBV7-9,ASSAPGTGGYGYT
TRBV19,ASTQGQGAFYGYT
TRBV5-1,ASSLVQGAQGNEKLF
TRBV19,ASSPRGLTSGNTIY
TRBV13,ATGDRGNTGELF
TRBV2,ARINRARNTEAF
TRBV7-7,ASSPVGTGGRETQY
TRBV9,ASSAEGQGGTDTQY
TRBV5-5,ASSLEYSNQPQH
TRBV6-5,ASRGPGTEAF
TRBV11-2,ASSLTGGGATGEQF
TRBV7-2,ASSLLTYTEAF